Shown below are 32 T cell receptor beta chains from a single sample sequenced in a study of T cell responses to AZD1222 COVID-19 vaccine. The data were produced by immunoSEQ multiplex PCR, yet TCRdb's version contains in-frame clones alone and is incomplete. This sample yields 150,000 to 200,000 clones, of which roughly 90% are seen a single time; 2% to 3% belongs to the top ten. The input for sequencing was peripheral blood, taken on day 0 of AZD1222 vaccination. Receptors were obtained from an adult in good health.

The V call is TRBV24-1, the J call TRBJ1-2; D ambiguous. This CDR3 contains 11 residues. Germline V lookup: CDR1 KGHDR, CDR2 SFDVKD. Between the trimmed V and J ends, which lost 9 bases and 8 bases, there was a span of 12 bases. Written as DNA, the CDR3 is TGTGCCACCGAGGTCCGGGGAGGCTACACCTTC. It yields the protein CATEVRGGYTF.

V gene TRBV24-1 combines with J gene TRBJ1-5; D is unresolved. Per the germline V gene, CDR1 is KGHDR and CDR2 is SFDVKD. This CDR3 spans 12 amino acids. Trimming pared 1 base from V and 7 bases from J, leaving 4 bases between. In DNA, the CDR3 is TGTGCCACCAGTGATTTCGGCCAGCCCCAGCATTTT. Residues: CATSDFGQPQHF.

The J gene is TRBJ2-7, the V gene TRBV6-5; D may be TRBD1 (5 bases). The ends were cut back, 7 bases at V and 4 bases at J, with 17 bases in the middle. CDR1 is MNHEY and CDR2 is SVGAGI in the germline V gene. The CDR3 spans 14 residues. In nucleotides, the CDR3 is TGTGCCAGCAAGACAGACCGCATGGGGTACGAGCAGTACTTC. Its translation: CASKTDRMGYEQYF.

In this sample, this clone turned up a few times. The chain combines TRBV2 with TRBJ2-2; TRBD1 or TRBD2 may be the D gene (5 bases each). CDR1 and CDR2 (germline): SNHLY, FYNNEI. The CDR3 sequence is 14 residues long. Trimming took 5 bases from V and 7 from J, leaving 14 bases between them. CDR3 sequence: CASSRDRGGGELFF. CDR3 nucleotides: TGTGCCAGCAGTCGGGACCGAGGCGGCGGGGAGCTGTTTTTT.

The gene calls are TRBV12-5 and TRBJ1-4, with 7 positions matching TRBD1. V lost 6 bases, J lost 6 bases, and 7 bases stayed unmatched. The CDR3 length is 14 residues. CDR1 and CDR2 from the germline V gene are LGHNT and FRNRAP. The DNA for the CDR3 is TGTGCTAGTGGCTCAGGGGGTAACGATGAAAAACTGTTTTTT. As protein: CASGSGGNDEKLFF.

The V and J genes are TRBV29-1 and TRBJ1-3; 8 positions agree with TRBD1. Germline V gene lookup returns CDR1 SQVTM and CDR2 ANQGSEA. V was clipped by 4 bases and J by 2 bases; unmatched bases: 1. There are 13 residues in the CDR3. CDR3 protein: CSVVTGAGNTIYF. CDR3 DNA sequence: TGCAGCGTTGTGACAGGGGCTGGAAACACCATATATTTT.

The V gene is TRBV4-1, the J gene TRBJ1-2, with 8 bases matching TRBD1. J gave up 6 bases and V 5 bases, and 8 bases lay outside the gene matches. CDR1 is MGHRA, CDR2 YSYEKL, per germline. CDR3 length: 14 residues. The CDR3 DNA is TGCGCCAGCAGCATTTCAGGGGGCGTCGATGGCTACACCTTC. Protein: CASSISGGVDGYTF.

V gene TRBV5-6 combines with J gene TRBJ1-6; TRBD1 aligns across 8 bases. Trimming at V came to 4 bases and at J to 7 bases, leaving 4 bases not matched to a gene. Per the germline V gene, CDR1 is SGHDT and CDR2 is YYEEEE. The CDR3 totals 14 residues. The CDR3 region has the DNA TGTGCCAGCAGCCTCCGGGACAGGAATTCACCCCTCCACTTT. This encodes CASSLRDRNSPLHF.

This chain connects TRBV6-6 to TRBJ1-4; the match to TRBD1 covers 7 bases. The junction had 4 bases not matched to a gene; V was cut back by 2 bases and J by 10 bases. The CDR3 is made up of 13 amino acids. Germline CDR1 MNHNY, CDR2 SVGAGI (reference sequence). DNA for the CDR3: TGTGCCAGCAGTTACCCCGGGACAGCAAAACTGTTTTTT. It encodes CASSYPGTAKLFF.

This clone appeared a few times. This sequence joins TRBV7-2 and TRBJ2-7, with 7 bases identical to TRBD1. The CDR3 is made up of 15 amino acids. The germline gives CDR1 SGHTA, CDR2 FQGNSA. V shed 3 bases and J 1 base; nucleotides not matched to a gene: 6. Here the CDR3 reads CASSLGTAASYEQYF. The CDR3 bases are TGTGCCAGCAGCTTGGGGACAGCGGCATCCTACGAGCAGTACTTC.

The chain combines TRBV12-5 with TRBJ1-6, with a possible D match to TRBD1 (5 bases). The germline CDR1 and CDR2 sequences are LGHNT and FRNRAP. Trimming stripped 0 bases from V and 10 bases from J, with 16 bases between. This CDR3 has 16 amino acids. CDR3 in DNA: TGTGCTAGTGGTTTGGTACTGGGGCGTGAAGGATCACCCCTCCACTTT. Translated: CASGLVLGREGSPLHF.

In DNA, the CDR3 is TGCGCCAGCAGCTCAAACAGGCGCTCTGAAGCTTTCTTT. Translated: CASSSNRRSEAFF. J is TRBJ1-1 and V is TRBV5-1; TRBD1 might be the D (5 bases). Germline V gives CDR1 SGHRS, CDR2 YFSETQ. The CDR3 length is 13 residues. Trimming shortened V by 3 bases and J by 6 bases, and 12 bases separated the two germline ends.

The CDR3 DNA follows: TGTGCCAGTAGTATATACCCCCGGGCCGGGGAGCTGTTTTTT. This sequence encodes CASSIYPRAGELFF. The chain is built from TRBV19 and TRBJ2-2, with no clear D. Germline V CDR1 and CDR2: LNHDA, SQIVND (reference sequence). There are 14 residues in the CDR3. The V end was cut by 2 bases, the J end by 6 bases, with 10 bases between.

The chain carries TRBV5-5 and TRBJ2-1; D ambiguous. Germline CDR1 and CDR2: SGHKS and YYEKEE (reference sequence). The CDR3 extends over 11 amino acids. V lost 5 bases and J 8 bases, leaving 8 bases between the germline ends. CDR3 loop: CASSRDYEQFF. CDR3 nucleotides: TGTGCCAGCAGTCGAGACTATGAGCAGTTCTTC. The full variable domain, rest sourced from reference TRBV5-5 and TRBJ2-1, is DAGVTQSPTHLIKTRGQQVTLRCSPISGHKSVSWYQQVLGQGPQFIFQYYEKEERGRGNFPDRFSARQFPNYSSELNVNALLLGDSALYLCASSRDYEQFFGPGTRLTVL.

In its sample, this clone was seen once. J is TRBJ1-2 and V is TRBV12-5; 7 bases map to TRBD1. After removal of 5 bases from V and 5 bases from J, the junction contained 8 bases not matched to a gene. Per the germline V gene, CDR1 is LGHNT and CDR2 is FRNRAP. The CDR3 has 14 amino acids. DNA of the CDR3: TGTGCTAGTGGTACTAGACAGGGTAGGTATGGCTACACCTTC. Encoded protein: CASGTRQGRYGYTF.

The rearrangement links TRBV10-3 to TRBJ1-1; tentative D call: TRBD1 (5 bases). Trimming shortened V by 3 bases and J by 8 bases, and 10 bases separated the two germline ends. This CDR3 is built from 12 residues. Germline V gene sequence: CDR1 ENHRY, CDR2 SYGVKD. In nucleotides, the CDR3 is TGTGCCATCAGTGAAGGGGTTTTAGAAGCTTTCTTT. It yields the protein CAISEGVLEAFF.

The CDR3 DNA reads TGTGCCAGCAGTTCGGCAGGAAACTATGGCTACACCTTC. Translation: CASSSAGNYGYTF. This rearrangement joins TRBV28 to TRBJ1-2, with D uncertain. The CDR3 length is 13 residues. Germline CDR1 MDHEN, CDR2 SYDVKM. V was shortened by 4 bases and J by 2 bases, with 8 bases between the two germline ends.

This chain uses TRBV27 with TRBJ1-2, with unresolved D. Germline CDR1 is MNHEY and CDR2 is SMNVEV (reference sequence). CDR3 length equals 13 residues. The V end was cut by 2 bases, the J end by 5 bases, with 9 bases between. The CDR3 loop reads CASSLGSGYGYTF. The CDR3 bases are TGTGCCAGCAGTTTAGGCAGCGGGTATGGCTACACCTTC.

The chain carries TRBV7-2 and TRBJ2-1; perhaps TRBD1 as D (5 bases). From germline, CDR1 is SGHTA and CDR2 FQGNSA. There are 16 residues in the CDR3. V was trimmed by 1 base and J by 6 bases, leaving 16 bases between them. CDR3 in DNA: TGTGCCAGCAGCTTAGGGGGCATCAGGGCCGGCAATGAGCAGTTCTTC. As protein: CASSLGGIRAGNEQFF.

The chain couples TRBV7-2 to TRBJ1-5; the D is unclear. The CDR3 consists of 14 residues. CDR1 and CDR2 (germline): SGHTA, FQGNSA. The V gene lost 3 bases and the J gene lost 4 bases, with 10 bases spanning the gap. This CDR3 is CASSFLSGNQPQHF. The CDR3 nucleotides read TGTGCCAGCAGCTTCTTGAGCGGTAATCAGCCCCAGCATTTT.

The chain uses TRBV2 and TRBJ2-1; possibly TRBD2 for D (5 bases). The CDR3 runs to 12 residues. Trimming took off 6 bases at V and 7 bases at J, with 10 bases between the two ends. Germline V gives CDR1 SNHLY, CDR2 FYNNEI. The CDR3 bases are TGTGCCAGCAGCAGCACTAGGAATGAGCAGTTCTTC. This encodes CASSSTRNEQFF.

The V call is TRBV7-2, the J call TRBJ2-3; D might be TRBD1 (5 bases). V lost 3 bases, J lost 1 base, and 11 bases lay in between. This CDR3 is 15 amino acids long. Per the germline V gene, CDR1 is SGHTA and CDR2 is FQGNSA. CDR3 region: CASSFGASRTDTQYF. In DNA, the CDR3 is TGTGCCAGCAGCTTTGGGGCGAGCCGCACAGATACGCAGTATTTT.

The V gene is TRBV28, the J gene TRBJ2-1; TRBD1 matches at 7 bases. Per the germline V gene, CDR1 is MDHEN and CDR2 is SYDVKM. The CDR3 length is 15 residues. The junction had 9 bases not matched to a gene; V was cut back by 10 bases and J by 0 bases. Written as DNA, the CDR3 is TGTGCCATCAGGGGGTTCAGGGGCTCCTACAATGAGCAGTTCTTC. This encodes CAIRGFRGSYNEQFF.

This clone was observed once. V usage is TRBV5-1 and J usage is TRBJ1-2; 9 bases map to TRBD1. The CDR3 contains 14 residues. Germline lookup yields CDR1 SGHRS and CDR2 YFSETQ. The V segment lost 4 bases and the J segment 6 bases; nucleotides outside the gene matches: 7. CDR3 sequence reads: CASSIDRGYNGYTF. CDR3 DNA: TGCGCCAGCAGCATCGACAGGGGGTATAATGGCTACACCTTC.

This chain links TRBV21-1 with TRBJ2-3; the DNA was not compared with TRBD2, the D call given in the table. TRBV21-1 has pseudogene status. This CDR3 comprises 19 residues. The CDR3 spells CANRTEDTSGRGSTDTQYF. DNA for the CDR3: TGTGCCAACCGGACGGAGGATACTAGCGGGAGGGGGAGCACAGATACGCAGTATTTT.

The chain is built from TRBV30 and TRBJ1-4; D gene unclear. The CDR3 is 14 residues long. CDR1 GTSNPN and CDR2 SVGIG come from the germline V gene (reference sequence). V was clipped by 0 bases and J by 2 bases, with 7 bases between them. The CDR3 DNA reads TGTGCCTGGAGTGTCGGAGGTACTAATGAAAAACTGTTTTTT. Translated, it gives CAWSVGGTNEKLFF.

In this sample, this clone turned up once. The CDR3 spells CASSPGEGWGYTF. The CDR3 bases are TGTGCCAGCTCCCCCGGAGAAGGGTGGGGCTACACCTTC. The gene calls are TRBV18 and TRBJ1-2; no definite D call. CDR3 length equals 13 residues. V was trimmed by 6 bases and J by 8 bases, leaving 16 bases between them. Germline V gives CDR1 KGHSH, CDR2 LQKENI.

For this clone: The sample holds other DNA sequences that translate to the same CDR3. The chain joins TRBV27 to TRBJ1-5, with D unresolved. CDR1 is MNHEY, CDR2 SMNVEV, per germline (reference sequence). Between the trimmed V and J ends, which lost 1 base and 0 bases, there was a span of 10 bases. The CDR3 has 16 amino acids. The CDR3 DNA reads TGTGCCAGCAGTTTATTTGGTGGCAGTAGCAATCAGCCCCAGCATTTT. Protein product: CASSLFGGSSNQPQHF.

The V call is TRBV5-6, the J call TRBJ1-4; D possibly corresponds to TRBD1 (6 bases). Trimming took 3 bases from V and 3 from J, leaving 21 bases between them. This CDR3 region has 18 residues. Germline CDR1 is SGHDT and CDR2 is YYEEEE. CDR3 nucleotide sequence: TGTGCCAGCAGCTCCTACTTGCATAACAGGGAATCTAATGAAAAACTGTTTTTT. Amino acid sequence: CASSSYLHNRESNEKLFF.

V is TRBV10-2 and J is TRBJ2-1; TRBD2 agrees at 7 bases. Germline CDR1 and CDR2: WSHSY and SAAADI. V was clipped by 10 bases and J by 6 bases; unmatched bases: 6. CDR3 size: 12 residues. This chain's CDR3 is CATKGLLNEQFF. As DNA, the CDR3 is TGCGCCACCAAGGGACTACTCAATGAGCAGTTCTTC.

The V call is TRBV6-2 or TRBV6-3, the J call TRBJ1-3; 7 bases fit TRBD1. Germline CDR1 is MNHEY and CDR2 is SVGEGT. CDR3 size: 19 residues. V was pared by 2 bases and J by 0 bases, with 13 bases of the junction left unmatched. CDR3 amino acids: CASSYRNYPGGLSGNTIYF. The DNA of the CDR3 is TGTGCCAGCAGTTACCGCAATTATCCAGGGGGACTCTCTGGAAACACCATATATTTT.

The gene calls are TRBV27 and TRBJ1-1, with unresolved D. With 8 bases removed from V and 4 bases from J, the gap between germline ends came to 11 bases. This CDR3 has 12 residues. CDR1 and CDR2 from the germline V gene are MNHEY and SMNVEV (reference sequence). CDR3 coding DNA: TGTGCCAGCCTGGGATTAGGCACTGAAGCTTTCTTT. Protein: CASLGLGTEAFF.